What follows are 28 T cell receptor beta chains derived from one specimen sequenced in a study of glioma-infiltrating T cells. TCR alpha and beta CDR3 regions were amplified from RNA using iRepertoire nested multiplex PCR. TCRdb fed the multiplex PCR reads into MiXCR, producing one record per CDR3 protein. The sample carries 95,000 to 110,000 distinct CDR3 sequences, about 28% recorded once. Sequencing was performed on glioma tissue, nonneoplastic brain tissue, or PBMCs (not recorded which). The receptor source for this set is a human donor with low-grade glioma or glioblastoma, undergoing nonglioma brain surgery, or in good health (not recorded which).

The V call is TRBV20-1, the J call TRBJ2-6; TRBD2 aligns across 7 bases. This CDR3 has 19 amino acids. V shed 0 bases, J shed 0 bases, and the junction held 11 bases outside the gene matches. Germline assignment: CDR1 DFQATT and CDR2 SNEGSKA (reference sequence). CDR3 nucleotide sequence: TGCAGTGCTAGAGATGGTAAAAGGGGAGGGAGCTCTGGGGCCAACGTCCTGACTTTC. Translation: CSARDGKRGGSSGANVLTF.

The chain couples TRBV7-3 to TRBJ2-5, with D possibly being TRBD2 (7 bases). The CDR3 covers 16 residues. Trimming shortened V by 5 bases and J by 4 bases, and 20 bases separated the two germline ends. Germline CDR1 SGHTA, CDR2 FQGTGA. CDR3 bases: TGTGCCAGCAGCCCTGGGGGGGGCAGATTAAGAGAGACCCAGTACTTC. This sequence encodes CASSPGGGRLRETQYF.

Ten or more counts support this clonotype. The chain carries TRBV20-1 and TRBJ2-1; D not certain. Trimming took off 6 bases at V and 3 bases at J, with 15 bases between the two ends. The CDR3 length is 14 residues. Germline V gene data show CDR1 as DFQATT and CDR2 as SNEGSKA (reference sequence). The CDR3 DNA sequence: TGCAGTGCCCGACTCCTTAGGCTCTACAATGAGCAGTTCTTC. Translated, it gives CSARLLRLYNEQFF.

This clonotype came up many times. The gene calls are TRBV19 and TRBJ2-7; tentatively, D is TRBD2 (6 bases). CDR1 LNHDA and CDR2 SQIVND come from the germline V gene (reference sequence). Trimming took 5 bases from V and 4 from J, leaving 12 bases between them. This CDR3 comprises 13 residues. The CDR3 coding sequence is TGTGCCAGTAGTTTCTCCGGGAGTTACGAGCAGTACTTC. Translation gives CASSFSGSYEQYF.

A word on this clonotype: Since a much larger clone is just one base distant, this may be a read error. The chain joins TRBV29-1 to TRBJ1-1; no clear D. Germline CDR1 and CDR2: SQVTM and ANQGSEA. CDR3 size: 12 residues. The V end was cut by 6 bases, the J end by 2 bases, with 10 bases between. The CDR3 is CSVIGSNTEAFF. The CDR3 DNA reads as TGCAGCGTGATAGGGTCAAACACTGAAGCTTTCTTT.

This clonotype came up many times. The chain joins TRBV6-1 to TRBJ2-1; D is perhaps TRBD1 or TRBD2 (5 bases each). The CDR3 loop spans 15 amino acids. Trimming shortened V by 5 bases and J by 7 bases, and 18 bases separated the two germline ends. The V gene's germline CDR1 is MNHNS and CDR2 SASEGT. The CDR3 reads CASSLTGTAWNEQFF. The CDR3, as DNA: TGTGCCAGCAGTTTAACCGGGACCGCTTGGAATGAGCAGTTCTTC.

In its sample, this clonotype was seen many times. This rearrangement joins TRBV6-1 to TRBJ1-2; D is possibly TRBD1 (5 bases). Looked up from germline, CDR1 is MNHNS and CDR2 is SASEGT. CDR3 length equals 15 residues. V was cut by 5 bases and J by 5 bases, with 18 bases left in between. This chain's CDR3 is CASSRTGTDSYGYTF. The CDR3, as DNA: TGTGCCAGCAGTCGAACCGGGACCGACTCATATGGCTACACCTTC.

For this clonotype: A much larger clone differs from this one at a single base, so this may be a read error. The chain recombines TRBV2 with TRBJ1-5; 7 bases agree with TRBD1. CDR3 length: 13 residues. Germline values: CDR1 SNHLY, CDR2 FYNNEI. The CDR3 loop is CASSGGQNQPKHF. DNA of the CDR3: TGTGCCAGCAGTGGGGGACAGAATCAGCCCAAGCATTTT.

The chain employs TRBV2 and TRBJ2-3; D unresolved. The germline V and J ends were trimmed by 7 bases and 5 bases, with 13 bases remaining between them. Per the germline V gene, CDR1 is SNHLY and CDR2 is FYNNEI. The CDR3 is made up of 13 amino acids. CDR3 nucleotides: TGTGCCAGCAACAAAATAGGGCAAGATACGCAGTATTTT. This translates into CASNKIGQDTQYF.

About this clonotype itself: A much larger clone sits a single nucleotide away, making a read error possible. The chain couples TRBV7-9 to TRBJ2-5; D ambiguous. The CDR3 totals 15 residues. Germline CDR1 is SEHNR and CDR2 is FQNEAQ (reference sequence). The CDR3 nucleotides read TGTACCAGCAGCGTTACGAGGAATCTTCTGGAGACCCAGTACTTC. It specifies CTSSVTRNLLETQYF.

This clonotype came up a few times. This chain uses TRBV19 with TRBJ1-6, with D perhaps matching TRBD1 (6 bases). V was trimmed by 7 bases and J by 9 bases, leaving 19 bases between them. The CDR3 is made up of 15 amino acids. Germline V lookup: CDR1 LNHDA, CDR2 SQIVND (reference sequence). DNA for the CDR3: TGTGCCAGTAACACTCGGGACATTAAGGGTTCACCCCTCCACTTT. It codes for CASNTRDIKGSPLHF.

V and J are TRBV5-1 and TRBJ2-1; possibly TRBD1 for D (6 bases). V gave up 5 bases and J gave up 2 bases, with 14 bases separating them. Germline CDR1 reads SGHRS; CDR2 reads YFSETQ. The CDR3 consists of 15 residues. As DNA, the CDR3 is TGCGCCAGCAGTGATAGGGCAGGGGCCTACAATGAGCAGTTCTTC. Protein: CASSDRAGAYNEQFF.

Of note for this clonotype: Relative to the germline gene, one junction end is altered; a read error may explain this. This CDR3 is CASSLETRVIGSPIHF. In nucleotides, the CDR3 is TGTGCCAGCAGCTTAGAGACAAGGGTCATAGGTTCACCCATCCACTTT. The gene calls are TRBV11-2 and TRBJ1-6; no clear D. CDR3 length: 16 residues. Germline values: CDR1 SGHAT, CDR2 FQNNGV.

This clonotype was counted between two and nine times. V usage is TRBV4-1 and J usage is TRBJ1-3; D may be TRBD1 (6 bases). Germline CDR1 MGHRA, CDR2 YSYEKL. V lost 3 bases, J lost 4 bases, and 19 bases lay in between. There are 17 residues in the CDR3. The CDR3 reads CASSHQTPDRRGNTIYF. In DNA form, the CDR3 reads TGCGCCAGCAGCCACCAAACCCCGGACAGAAGGGGAAACACCATATATTTT.

Comment on this clonotype: A read error may account for a junction end that differs from germline. The chain carries TRBV6-1 and TRBJ2-1; maybe TRBD2 (5 bases). This CDR3 has 12 amino acids. Germline V lookup: CDR1 MNHNS, CDR2 SASEGT. CDR3 nucleotides: TGTGCCATCAGTGATCGAGGGCCGGGGCAGTTCTTC. This gives the protein CAISDRGPGQFF.

To note about this clonotype: Since the CDR3 does not end with the conserved phenylalanine or tryptophan, this likely comes from a read error. This chain uses TRBV5-1 with TRBJ2-7; 7 bases are shared with TRBD2. V lost 4 bases, J lost 1 base, and 5 bases stayed unmatched. The CDR3 sequence is 14 residues long. Germline CDR1 SGHRS, CDR2 YFSETQ. In DNA, the CDR3 is TGCGCCAGCAGCCGGGGACTACGATCCTACGAGCAGTACTCC. This sequence encodes CASSRGLRSYEQYS.

Many counts were recorded for this clonotype. The chain couples TRBV6-1 to TRBJ2-1; possibly TRBD2 for D (7 bases). The V gene lost 11 bases and the J gene lost 6 bases, with 14 bases spanning the gap. The germline V gene encodes CDR1 MNHNS and CDR2 SASEGT. There are 12 residues in the CDR3. In nucleotides, the CDR3 is TGTGCCTCGGGGGGCCGGGGCAATGAGCAGTTCTTC. This sequence encodes CASGGRGNEQFF.

This clonotype was counted ten times or more. This chain links TRBV27 with TRBJ2-3; TRBD2 is a possible D gene (6 bases). Per the germline V gene, CDR1 is MNHEY and CDR2 is SMNVEV (reference sequence). The CDR3 has 16 amino acids. Trimming took 5 bases from V and 1 from J, leaving 16 bases between them. Written as DNA, the CDR3 is TGTGCCAGCAGTCGAACGGGGACTCGCCGCACAGATACGCAGTATTTT. Its translation is CASSRTGTRRTDTQYF.

In this sample, this clonotype turned up once. This sequence joins TRBV19 and TRBJ1-4, with D perhaps TRBD1 (6 bases). V gave up 7 bases and J gave up 4 bases, with 13 bases separating them. The CDR3 consists of 14 residues. Germline V CDR1 and CDR2: LNHDA, SQIVND (reference sequence). The CDR3 DNA is TGTGCCAGTAATCCAGGGACACTTAATGAAAAACTGTTTTTT. Translating gives CASNPGTLNEKLFF.

This clonotype was observed at least ten times. CDR3 in DNA: TGTGCCAGCAGTTCGCCCGGACTGAGGAATGAAAAACTGTTTTTT. It codes for CASSSPGLRNEKLFF. The chain carries TRBV6-1 and TRBJ1-4; D unresolved. The ends were cut back, 5 bases at V and 5 bases at J, with 15 bases in the middle. This CDR3 is built from 15 residues. Germline-derived CDR1 and CDR2 are MNHNS and SASEGT.

This clonotype has a count of ten or more. This chain links TRBV7-2 with TRBJ1-2; D is perhaps TRBD1 (5 bases). Germline values: CDR1 SGHTA, CDR2 FQGNSA. The CDR3 contains 14 residues. V was cut by 4 bases and J by 6 bases, with 15 bases left in between. DNA of the CDR3: TGTGCCAGCAGCTCTCGACAGAGGGTCGATGGCTACACCTTC. It specifies CASSSRQRVDGYTF.

Ten or more counts support this clonotype. V is TRBV7-2 and J is TRBJ2-3; D possibly matches TRBD1 or TRBD2 (6 bases each). Germline CDR1 reads SGHTA; CDR2 reads FQGNSA. CDR3 length: 16 amino acids. V dropped 2 bases and J dropped 3 bases, with 15 bases sitting between them. The CDR3 nucleotides are TGTGCCAGCAGCTTAACCGGGGGACAAGTGACAGATACGCAGTATTTT. This translates into CASSLTGGQVTDTQYF.

Of note for this clonotype: This may come from a read error, since a much larger clone is one base off. The rearrangement links TRBV20-1 to TRBJ2-3; 8 bases are shared with TRBD2. Germline CDR1 and CDR2: DFQATT and SNEGSKA (reference sequence). The CDR3 covers 14 residues. V trimming: 6 bases; J trimming: 9 bases; junction bases outside the gene matches: 14. As DNA, the CDR3 is TGCAGTGCCCCGGGAATAGCGGGGCTAGACACGCAGTATTTT. This codes for CSAPGIAGLDTQYF.

Turning to this clonotype: This may be a read error: a much more frequent sequence differs by one nucleotide. The chain couples TRBV20-1 to TRBJ2-7; possible D gene TRBD2, 5 bases. The CDR3 has 16 amino acids. Looked up from germline, CDR1 is DFQATT and CDR2 is SNEGSKA (reference sequence). CDR3 coding DNA: TGCAGTGCTAGAGAGGACGGACTTAAGAGCTCCTACGACCAGTACTTC. Translating gives CSAREDGLKSSYDQYF.

This clonotype was picked up a small number of times. The chain is built from TRBV5-1 and TRBJ2-7, with 7 bases aligning to TRBD1. The CDR3 sequence is 15 residues long. Germline-derived CDR1 and CDR2 are SGHRS and YFSETQ. V was pared by 4 bases and J by 3 bases, with 10 bases of the junction left unmatched. Written as DNA, the CDR3 is TGCGCCAGCAGCGCGGAGACAGGGAAACACTACGAGCAGTACTTC. It encodes CASSAETGKHYEQYF.

A remark on this clonotype: A much more abundant neighbour one base away suggests this may be a read error. The rearrangement uses TRBV20-1 and TRBJ1-5, with no clear D. The CDR3 contains 14 residues. Germline CDR1 reads DFQATT; CDR2 reads SNEGSKA (reference sequence). CDR3 in DNA: TGCAGTGCGTCAGCTACCTATAGCAATCAGCCCCGGCATTTT. This translates into CSASATYSNQPRHF.

This clonotype showed up many times. The rearrangement joins TRBV20-1 to TRBJ2-7; D is unclear. Germline V gene sequence: CDR1 DFQATT, CDR2 SNEGSKA (reference sequence). CDR3 length equals 11 residues. The ends were cut back, 6 bases at V and 3 bases at J, with 9 bases in the middle. The CDR3 loop reads CSAQMGYEQYF. For the CDR3, the DNA is TGCAGTGCCCAGATGGGCTACGAGCAGTACTTC.

The DNA of the CDR3 is TGTGCCAGCAGCCCCGGGACAGTGGCAGAGACCCAGTACTTC. Protein product: CASSPGTVAETQYF. This sequence joins TRBV2 and TRBJ2-5; TRBD1 matches 7 bases. After removal of 6 bases from V and 4 bases from J, the junction contained 8 bases not matched to a gene. Germline CDR1 and CDR2: SNHLY and FYNNEI. This CDR3 comprises 14 residues.